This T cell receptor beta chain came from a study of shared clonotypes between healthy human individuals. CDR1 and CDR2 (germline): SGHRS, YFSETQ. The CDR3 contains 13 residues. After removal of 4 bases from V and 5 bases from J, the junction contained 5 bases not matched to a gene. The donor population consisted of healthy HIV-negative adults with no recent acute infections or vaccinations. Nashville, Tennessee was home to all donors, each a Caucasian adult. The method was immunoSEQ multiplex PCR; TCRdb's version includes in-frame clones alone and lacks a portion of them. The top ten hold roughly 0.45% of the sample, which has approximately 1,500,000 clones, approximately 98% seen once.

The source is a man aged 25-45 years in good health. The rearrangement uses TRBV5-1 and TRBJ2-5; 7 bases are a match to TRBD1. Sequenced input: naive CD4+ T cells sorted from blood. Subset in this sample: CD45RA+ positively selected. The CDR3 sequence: CASSEQGSETQYF. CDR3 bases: TGCGCCAGCAGCGAACAGGGGAGTGAGACCCAGTACTTC.